The TCR beta chain under discussion was sequenced for a study of cytomegalovirus exposure and HLA in healthy donors. Researchers ran the PCR with 60 Vbeta and 13 Jbeta primers. Only in-frame clones appear in the TCRdb table, and some are missing; sequencing was by immunoSEQ multiplex PCR. This table has approximately 110,000 clones, around three quarters appearing once. Study-wide results and caveats: The study flagged some 170 TCR beta chains as cytomegalovirus-associated. Later on, an analysis tied approximately 17,000 TCR beta sequences to HLA alleles at 0.05 false discovery rate. Most of the CMV-associated TCR beta chains (in a later analysis) appeared to be HLA-restricted.

Trimming cost V 10 bases and J 2 bases, with 12 bases left between them. Germline CDR1 is MNHNY and CDR2 is SVGAGI (reference sequence). There are 13 residues in the CDR3. Turning to this clone: Its specificity is not known.

The chain joins TRBV6-6 to TRBJ2-1; perhaps TRBD2 as D (6 bases). The origin of this receptor is a woman in her 40s in good health and CMV-seropositive. The sample taken for sequencing was PBMCs. The chain's CDR3 is CATGETPYNEQFF. In DNA form, the CDR3 reads TGTGCCACGGGGGAAACCCCCTACAATGAGCAGTTCTTC.